Listed below are T cell receptor beta chains from one sample, sequenced in a study of T cell responses to AZD1222 COVID-19 vaccine. Profiled with immunoSEQ multiplex PCR; TCRdb holds only in-frame clones, not every one. Here the sample spans some 180,000 clones, roughly nine tenths being singletons. This specimen consisted of peripheral blood, obtained 28 days after the second AZD1222 dose. The receptors derive from an adult who received the AZD1222 COVID-19 vaccine. Both conserved end residues are part of each CDR3. A D gene is named only where the DNA matches it firmly. Size is stated for part of the rows, as once, few or many counts, or as a class when the clone is expanded.

D: .
size: .
length: 15
J: TRBJ1-6
V: TRBV4-3
CDR3: CASSQDRLNNSPLHF
DNA: TGCGCCAGCAGCCAAGATAGGTTAAATAATTCACCCCTCCACTTT

D: TRBD2
size: few
length: 19
J: TRBJ2-1
V: TRBV7-9
CDR3: CASSLESSGGLSSYNEQFF
DNA: TGTGCCAGCAGCTTAGAGTCCAGCGGGGGACTGAGCTCCTACAATGAGCAGTTCTTC

D: .
size: .
length: 14
J: TRBJ2-7
V: TRBV7-9
CDR3: CASSSLTRSYEQYF
DNA: TGTGCCAGCAGCTCACTGACTCGCTCCTACGAGCAGTACTTC

D: .
size: .
length: 16
J: TRBJ1-5
V: TRBV4-1
CDR3: CASSQMTGLSNQPQHF
DNA: TGCGCCAGCAGCCAGATGACAGGACTTAGCAATCAGCCCCAGCATTTT

D: .
size: once
length: 16
J: TRBJ2-2
V: TRBV14
CDR3: CASSPLRAHGPGELFF
DNA: TGTGCCAGCAGCCCCCTGAGGGCCCACGGGCCCGGGGAGCTGTTTTTT

D: .
size: .
length: 15
J: TRBJ1-2
V: TRBV7-6
CDR3: CASSFAGDTGYGYTF
DNA: TGTGCCAGCAGCTTCGCTGGGGACACGGGGTATGGCTACACCTTC

D: TRBD1
size: .
length: 19
J: TRBJ1-5
V: TRBV18
CDR3: CASSPVWTGTTSGNQPQHF
DNA: TGTGCCAGCTCACCAGTGTGGACAGGGACAACTTCAGGCAATCAGCCCCAGCATTTT

D: .
size: once
length: 13
J: TRBJ1-1
V: TRBV29-1
CDR3: CSVDSGWGTEAFF
DNA: TGCAGCGTTGATTCCGGGTGGGGCACTGAAGCTTTCTTT

D: .
size: .
length: 11
J: TRBJ2-7
V: TRBV6-2/TRBV6-3
CDR3: CASSVSYEQYF
DNA: TGTGCCAGCAGCGTCTCCTACGAGCAGTACTTC

D: .
size: .
length: 12
J: TRBJ2-5
V: TRBV25-1
CDR3: CASSEGGMSQYF
DNA: TGTGCCAGCAGTGAAGGGGGGATGTCCCAGTACTTC

D: .
size: .
length: 17
J: TRBJ2-2
V: TRBV27
CDR3: CASSRPRGWDPTGELFF
DNA: TGTGCCAGCAGCCGTCCGAGGGGTTGGGACCCCACCGGGGAGCTGTTTTTT

D: TRBD2
size: .
length: 16
J: TRBJ2-7
V: TRBV20-1
CDR3: CSASGTSGRSSYEQYF
DNA: TGCAGTGCTAGTGGGACTAGCGGGAGGAGCTCCTACGAGCAGTACTTC

D: TRBD2
size: .
length: 15
J: TRBJ2-5
V: TRBV2
CDR3: CASSYLAGGRETQYF
DNA: TGTGCCAGCAGCTACCTAGCGGGGGGCAGAGAGACCCAGTACTTC

D: .
size: .
length: 13
J: TRBJ1-5
V: TRBV27
CDR3: CASSRDLNQPQHF
DNA: TGTGCCAGCAGTCGGGACCTCAATCAGCCCCAGCATTTT

D: TRBD2
size: .
length: 17
J: TRBJ2-1
V: TRBV7-9
CDR3: CASSELAGGPRGNEQFF
DNA: TGTGCCAGCAGCGAACTAGCGGGAGGGCCACGTGGCAATGAGCAGTTCTTC

D: .
size: .
length: 12
J: TRBJ2-7
V: TRBV10-3
CDR3: CAISELRGEQYF
DNA: TGTGCCATCAGTGAGTTGAGGGGGGAGCAGTACTTC

D: TRBD1
size: once
length: 15
J: TRBJ1-1
V: TRBV6-1
CDR3: CASSEWGTGKNEAFF
DNA: TGTGCCAGCAGTGAATGGGGGACAGGGAAGAATGAAGCTTTCTTT

D: TRBD1
size: .
length: 14
J: TRBJ1-5
V: TRBV18
CDR3: CASSQGAGNQPQHF
DNA: TGTGCCAGCTCACAGGGGGCAGGCAATCAGCCCCAGCATTTT

D: TRBD2
size: .
length: 16
J: TRBJ2-1
V: TRBV2
CDR3: CASSRTSASSYNEQFF
DNA: TGTGCCAGCAGCAGAACTAGCGCGAGCTCCTACAATGAGCAGTTCTTC

D: TRBD1
size: .
length: 11
J: TRBJ1-2
V: TRBV6-5
CDR3: CASLGQAGYTF
DNA: TGTGCCAGCCTCGGACAGGCTGGCTACACCTTC

D: TRBD2
size: .
length: 16
J: TRBJ2-2
V: TRBV29-1
CDR3: CSVLLGGGGGSGELFF
DNA: TGCAGCGTCCTCCTCGGCGGGGGAGGAGGCTCCGGGGAGCTGTTTTTT

D: TRBD1
size: .
length: 14
J: TRBJ1-1
V: TRBV30
CDR3: CAWSVGDRGTEAFF
DNA: TGTGCCTGGAGTGTAGGGGACAGGGGGACTGAAGCTTTCTTT

D: .
size: many
length: 17
J: TRBJ1-5
V: TRBV19
CDR3: CASSSDLQVGARQPQHF
DNA: TGTGCCAGTAGTAGCGACCTACAAGTCGGGGCAAGGCAGCCCCAGCATTTT

D: .
size: .
length: 12
J: TRBJ1-1
V: TRBV10-3
CDR3: CAIRQSNTEAFF
DNA: TGTGCCATCAGACAGAGCAACACTGAAGCTTTCTTT

D: .
size: .
length: 14
J: TRBJ2-2
V: TRBV2
CDR3: CASSEVGDAGELFF
DNA: TGTGCCAGCAGTGAAGTCGGGGACGCCGGGGAGCTGTTTTTT

D: .
size: .
length: 12
J: TRBJ2-5
V: TRBV6-6
CDR3: CASRTPGETQYF
DNA: TGTGCCAGCAGAACACCCGGGGAGACCCAGTACTTC

D: .
size: .
length: 13
J: TRBJ2-7
V: TRBV30
CDR3: CAWSVNLPYEQYF
DNA: TGTGCCTGGAGTGTAAACCTACCCTACGAGCAGTACTTC

D: .
size: .
length: 11
J: TRBJ2-7
V: TRBV28
CDR3: CASSLGRGVNF
DNA: TGTGCCAGCAGTTTAGGTAGGGGTGTGAACTTC

D: .
size: .
length: 15
J: TRBJ1-5
V: TRBV27
CDR3: CASSSWADSNQPQHF
DNA: TGTGCCAGCAGTTCCTGGGCCGATAGCAATCAGCCCCAGCATTTT

D: .
size: .
length: 13
J: TRBJ2-2
V: TRBV15
CDR3: CATSKGWTGELFF
DNA: TGTGCCACCAGCAAAGGGTGGACCGGGGAGCTGTTTTTT

D: .
size: .
length: 14
J: TRBJ2-7
V: TRBV2
CDR3: CASRGLRGVYEQYF
DNA: TGTGCCAGCAGGGGCCTTCGGGGCGTTTACGAGCAGTACTTC

D: .
size: .
length: 15
J: TRBJ1-6
V: TRBV27
CDR3: CASSLRWGSDSPLHF
DNA: TGTGCCAGCAGTTTACGGTGGGGTTCGGATTCACCCCTCCACTTT

D: .
size: .
length: 14
J: TRBJ2-7
V: TRBV7-9
CDR3: CASSAGTNIYEQYF
DNA: TGTGCCAGCAGCGCCGGGACAAATATCTACGAGCAGTACTTC

D: .
size: .
length: 15
J: TRBJ1-1
V: TRBV11-2
CDR3: CASSPGRGKNTEAFF
DNA: TGTGCCAGCAGCCCTGGGCGGGGTAAAAACACTGAAGCTTTCTTT

D: TRBD1
size: .
length: 15
J: TRBJ1-5
V: TRBV6-5
CDR3: CASSYSGTGNQPQHF
DNA: TGTGCCAGCAGTTACTCCGGGACAGGCAATCAGCCCCAGCATTTT

D: TRBD2
size: .
length: 15
J: TRBJ2-1
V: TRBV5-5
CDR3: CASSSPGGNNNEQFF
DNA: TGTGCCAGCAGCTCCCCGGGAGGGAACAACAATGAGCAGTTCTTC

D: .
size: .
length: 16
J: TRBJ1-3
V: TRBV6-5
CDR3: CASSSERGHSGNTIYF
DNA: TGTGCCAGCAGTTCCGAACGGGGCCACTCTGGAAACACCATATATTTT

D: TRBD1
size: .
length: 15
J: TRBJ1-5
V: TRBV19
CDR3: CASSKDRGGNQPQHF
DNA: TGTGCCAGTAGTAAGGACAGGGGAGGCAATCAGCCCCAGCATTTT

D: TRBD2
size: .
length: 15
J: TRBJ2-1
V: TRBV7-8
CDR3: CASTDRDYLYNEQFF
DNA: TGTGCCAGCACCGACCGGGACTACCTATACAATGAGCAGTTCTTC

D: .
size: .
length: 15
J: TRBJ1-6
V: TRBV2
CDR3: CASSPSGSYNSPLHF
DNA: TGTGCCAGCAGCCCGTCCGGCTCCTATAATTCACCCCTCCACTTT

D: .
size: .
length: 13
J: TRBJ1-1
V: TRBV5-8
CDR3: CASSRQLYTEAFF
DNA: TGTGCCAGCAGCAGACAGTTATACACTGAAGCTTTCTTT

D: .
size: .
length: 14
J: TRBJ1-2
V: TRBV5-1
CDR3: CASSLSGAGIGYTF
DNA: TGCGCCAGCAGCTTATCCGGGGCAGGGATTGGCTACACCTTC

D: TRBD1
size: once
length: 14
J: TRBJ1-6
V: TRBV5-1
CDR3: CASSEGTGRAPLHF
DNA: TGCGCCAGCAGCGAGGGGACAGGGAGGGCACCCCTCCACTTT

D: .
size: .
length: 13
J: TRBJ2-7
V: TRBV3-1/TRBV3-2
CDR3: CASSSEPSYEQYF
DNA: TGTGCCAGCAGCTCGGAACCCTCCTACGAGCAGTACTTC

D: .
size: .
length: 14
J: TRBJ1-2
V: TRBV9
CDR3: CASSVGGFNYGYTF
DNA: TGTGCCAGCAGCGTAGGTGGTTTTAACTATGGCTACACCTTC

D: TRBD2
size: .
length: 16
J: TRBJ2-3
V: TRBV9
CDR3: CASSAGTSGSGDTQYF
DNA: TGTGCCAGCAGCGCCGGGACTAGCGGGAGTGGAGATACGCAGTATTTT

D: .
size: .
length: 13
J: TRBJ1-2
V: TRBV7-6
CDR3: CASSFGFNYGYTF
DNA: TGTGCCAGCAGCTTTGGGTTTAACTATGGCTACACCTTC

D: .
size: .
length: 13
J: TRBJ1-2
V: TRBV5-8
CDR3: CASSLGQIYGYTF
DNA: TGTGCCAGCAGCTTGGGTCAGATCTATGGCTACACCTTC

D: TRBD2
size: once
length: 15
J: TRBJ2-6
V: TRBV2
CDR3: CASSEAGSGANVLTF
DNA: TGTGCCAGCAGCGAAGCGGGGTCTGGGGCCAACGTCCTGACTTTC